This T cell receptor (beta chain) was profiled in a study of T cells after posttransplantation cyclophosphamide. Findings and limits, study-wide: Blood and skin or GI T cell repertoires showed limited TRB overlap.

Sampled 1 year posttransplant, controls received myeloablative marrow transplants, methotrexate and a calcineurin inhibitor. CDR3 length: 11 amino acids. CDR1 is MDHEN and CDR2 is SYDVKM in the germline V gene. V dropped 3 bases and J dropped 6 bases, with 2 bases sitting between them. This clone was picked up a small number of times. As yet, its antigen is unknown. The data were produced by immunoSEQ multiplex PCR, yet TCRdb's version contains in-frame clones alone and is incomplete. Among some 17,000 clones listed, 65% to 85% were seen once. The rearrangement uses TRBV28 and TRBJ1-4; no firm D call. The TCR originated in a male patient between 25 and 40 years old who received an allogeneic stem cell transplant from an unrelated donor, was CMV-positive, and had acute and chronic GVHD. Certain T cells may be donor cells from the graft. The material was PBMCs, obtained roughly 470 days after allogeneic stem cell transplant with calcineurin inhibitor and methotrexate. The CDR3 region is CASSFDEKLFF. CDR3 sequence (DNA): TGTGCCAGCAGTTTCGATGAAAAACTGTTTTTT.